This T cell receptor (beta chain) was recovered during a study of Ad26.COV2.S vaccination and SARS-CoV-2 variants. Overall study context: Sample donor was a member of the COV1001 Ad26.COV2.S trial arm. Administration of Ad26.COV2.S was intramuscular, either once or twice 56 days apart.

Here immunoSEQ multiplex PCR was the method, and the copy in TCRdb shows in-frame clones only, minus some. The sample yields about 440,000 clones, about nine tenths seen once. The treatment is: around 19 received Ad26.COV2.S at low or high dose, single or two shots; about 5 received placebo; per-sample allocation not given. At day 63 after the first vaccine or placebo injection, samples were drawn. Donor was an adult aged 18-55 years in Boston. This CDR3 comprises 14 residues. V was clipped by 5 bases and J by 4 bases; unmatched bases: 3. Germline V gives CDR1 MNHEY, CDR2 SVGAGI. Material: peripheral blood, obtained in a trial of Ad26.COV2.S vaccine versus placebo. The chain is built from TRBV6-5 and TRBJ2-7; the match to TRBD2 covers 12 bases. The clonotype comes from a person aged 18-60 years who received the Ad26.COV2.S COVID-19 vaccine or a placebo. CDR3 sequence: CASSPTSGSYEQYF. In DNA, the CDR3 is TGTGCCAGCAGTCCGACTAGCGGGAGTTACGAGCAGTACTTC.